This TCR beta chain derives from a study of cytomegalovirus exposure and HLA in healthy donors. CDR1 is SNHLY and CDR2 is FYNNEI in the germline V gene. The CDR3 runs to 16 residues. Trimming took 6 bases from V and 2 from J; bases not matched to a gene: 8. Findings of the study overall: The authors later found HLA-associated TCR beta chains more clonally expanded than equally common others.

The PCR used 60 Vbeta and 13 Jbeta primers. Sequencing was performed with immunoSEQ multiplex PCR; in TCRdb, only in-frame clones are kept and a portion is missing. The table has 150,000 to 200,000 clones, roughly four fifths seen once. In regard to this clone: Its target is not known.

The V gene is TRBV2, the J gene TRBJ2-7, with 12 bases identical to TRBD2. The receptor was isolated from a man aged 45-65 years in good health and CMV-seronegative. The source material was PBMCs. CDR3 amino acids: CASRQRLAGAPYEQYF. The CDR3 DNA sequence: TGTGCCAGCAGGCAACGACTAGCGGGAGCCCCCTACGAGCAGTACTTC.